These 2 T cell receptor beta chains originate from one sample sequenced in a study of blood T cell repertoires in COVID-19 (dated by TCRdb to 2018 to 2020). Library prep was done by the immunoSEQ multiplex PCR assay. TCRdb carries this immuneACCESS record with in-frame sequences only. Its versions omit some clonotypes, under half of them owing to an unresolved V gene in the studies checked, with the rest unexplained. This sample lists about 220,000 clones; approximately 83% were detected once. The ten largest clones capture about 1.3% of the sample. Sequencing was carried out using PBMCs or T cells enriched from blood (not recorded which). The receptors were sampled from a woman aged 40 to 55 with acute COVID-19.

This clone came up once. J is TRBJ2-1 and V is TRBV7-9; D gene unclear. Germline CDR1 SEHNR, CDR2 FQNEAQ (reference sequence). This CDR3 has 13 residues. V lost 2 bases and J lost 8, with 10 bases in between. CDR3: CASSLMERHEQFF. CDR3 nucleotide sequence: TGTGCCAGCAGCTTAATGGAGAGGCATGAGCAGTTCTTC.

CDR3 in DNA: TGTGCCAGCAGCTTAGTAGAGCGGAACACTGAAGCTTTCTTT. Translating gives CASSLVERNTEAFF. The gene calls are TRBV5-5 and TRBJ1-1; D ambiguous. The V gene lost 2 bases and the J gene lost 1 base, with 9 bases spanning the gap. The CDR3 runs to 14 residues. The germline gives CDR1 SGHKS, CDR2 YYEKEE (reference sequence). The whole variable domain, filled in from reference TRBV5-5 and TRBJ1-1, reads DAGVTQSPTHLIKTRGQQVTLRCSPISGHKSVSWYQQVLGQGPQFIFQYYEKEERGRGNFPDRFSARQFPNYSSELNVNALLLGDSALYLCASSLVERNTEAFFGQGTRLTVV.